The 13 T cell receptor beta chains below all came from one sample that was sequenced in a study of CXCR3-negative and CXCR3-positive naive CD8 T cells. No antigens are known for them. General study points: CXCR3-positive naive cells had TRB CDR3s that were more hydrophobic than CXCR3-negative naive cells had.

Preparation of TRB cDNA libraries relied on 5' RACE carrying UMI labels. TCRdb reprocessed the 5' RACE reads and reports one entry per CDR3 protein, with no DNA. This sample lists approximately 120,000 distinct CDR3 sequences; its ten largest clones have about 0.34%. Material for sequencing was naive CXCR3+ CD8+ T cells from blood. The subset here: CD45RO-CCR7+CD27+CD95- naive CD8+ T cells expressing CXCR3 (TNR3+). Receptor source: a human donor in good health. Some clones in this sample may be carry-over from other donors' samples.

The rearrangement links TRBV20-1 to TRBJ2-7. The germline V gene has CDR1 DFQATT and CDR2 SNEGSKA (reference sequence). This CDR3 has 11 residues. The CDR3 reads CSARLTYEQYF.

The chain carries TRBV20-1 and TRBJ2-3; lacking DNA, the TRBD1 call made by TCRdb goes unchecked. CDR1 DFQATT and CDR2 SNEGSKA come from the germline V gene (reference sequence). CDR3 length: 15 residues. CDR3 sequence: CSAIVAGDSTDTQYF.

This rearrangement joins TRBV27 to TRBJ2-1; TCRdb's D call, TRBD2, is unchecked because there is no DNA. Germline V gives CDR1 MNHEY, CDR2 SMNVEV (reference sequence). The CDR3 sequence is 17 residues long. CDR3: CASSSKLAGDSYNEQFF.

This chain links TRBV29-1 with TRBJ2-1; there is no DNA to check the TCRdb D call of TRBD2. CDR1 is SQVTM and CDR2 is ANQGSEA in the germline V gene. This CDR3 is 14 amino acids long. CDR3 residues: CSVERRTEYNEQFF.

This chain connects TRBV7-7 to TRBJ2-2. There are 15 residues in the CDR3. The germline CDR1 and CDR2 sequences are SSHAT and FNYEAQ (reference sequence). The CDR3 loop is CASSLAPGNTGELFF. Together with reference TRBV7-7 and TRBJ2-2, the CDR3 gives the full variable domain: GAGVSQSPRYKVTKRGQDVTLRCDPISSHATLYWYQQALGQGPEFLTYFNYEAQPDKSGLPSDRFSAERPEGSISTLTIQRTEQRDSAMYRCASSLAPGNTGELFFGEGSRLTVL.

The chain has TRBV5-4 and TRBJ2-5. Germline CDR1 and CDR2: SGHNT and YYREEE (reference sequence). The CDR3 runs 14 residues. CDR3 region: CASSSDRDEETQYF.

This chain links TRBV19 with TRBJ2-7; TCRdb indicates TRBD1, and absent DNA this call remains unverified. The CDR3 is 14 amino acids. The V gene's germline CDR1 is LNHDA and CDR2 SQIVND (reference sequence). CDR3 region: CASSAGTGLYEQYF.

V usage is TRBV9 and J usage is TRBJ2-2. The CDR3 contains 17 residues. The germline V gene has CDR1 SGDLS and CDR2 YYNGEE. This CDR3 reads CASSVARSSANTGELFF.

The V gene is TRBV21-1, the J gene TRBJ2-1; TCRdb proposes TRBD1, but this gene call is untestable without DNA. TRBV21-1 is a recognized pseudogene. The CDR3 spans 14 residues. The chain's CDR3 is CASSKGVDSNEQFF.

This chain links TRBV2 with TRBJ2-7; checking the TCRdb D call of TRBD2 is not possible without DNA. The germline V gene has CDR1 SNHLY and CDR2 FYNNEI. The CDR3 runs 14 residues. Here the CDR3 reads CASSDVRATYEQYF.

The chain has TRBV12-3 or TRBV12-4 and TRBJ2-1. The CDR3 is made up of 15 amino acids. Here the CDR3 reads CASSFNGSPYNEQFF.

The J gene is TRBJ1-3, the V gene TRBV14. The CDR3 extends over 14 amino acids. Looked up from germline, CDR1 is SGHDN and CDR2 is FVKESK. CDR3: CASSHRSSGNTIYF. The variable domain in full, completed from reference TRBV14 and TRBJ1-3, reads EAGVTQFPSHSVIEKGQTVTLRCDPISGHDNLYWYRRVMGKEIKFLLHFVKESKQDESGMPNNRFLAERTGGTYSTLKVQPAELEDSGVYFCASSHRSSGNTIYFGEGSWLTVV.

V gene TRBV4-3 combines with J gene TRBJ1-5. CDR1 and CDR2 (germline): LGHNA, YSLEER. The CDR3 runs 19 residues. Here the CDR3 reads CASSLDLTQDPYSNQPQHF.